This T cell receptor beta chain was sequenced in a study of human T cells and chemical hapten exposure. Noted time point: pre-sensitization, week 0. Treatment indicated: therapeutic diphenylcyclopropenone sensitization with weekly scalp DPC. This clonotype appeared many times. As yet, its antigen is unknown. One entry per CDR3 protein, called by TCRdb with MiXCR from the RACE reads. The sample lists 300,000 to 450,000 distinct CDR3 sequences; approximately 5% were seen once. CDR3 length: 15 amino acids. Per germline, CDR1 MNHEY and CDR2 SVGEGT. With 5 bases clipped from V and 4 bases from J, the junction kept 6 bases outside the gene matches. Study-wide points: Expanded TCR counts at PT1 were positively correlated with the patch test score.

The J gene is TRBJ1-4, the V gene TRBV6-2 or TRBV6-3, with 8 bases fitting TRBD1. The source is a woman between 18 and 30 years old with alopecia areata. Some clones in this sample may be carry-over from other donors' samples. Sequencing used whole blood, obtained in connection with sensitization to the hapten diphenylcyclopropenone (DPC). CDR3 sequence reads: CASSRRTGNNEKLFF. The CDR3 nucleotides read TGTGCCAGCAGTCGGAGGACAGGGAATAATGAAAAACTGTTTTTT.